A single sample is the source of the 32 T cell receptor beta chains below, sequenced in a study of type 1 regulatory T cells. Each CDR3 protein gets one entry after TCRdb re-called the reads with MiXCR. This sample carries 24,000 or so distinct CDR3 sequences, roughly 45% of them seen once, and the ten largest clones take around 4.9%. Their recognized antigens are unknown. The sample consisted of cultured T cells, either the whole culture or a sorted T cell fraction (not recorded which). These receptors originate from a human donor in good health.

V is TRBV4-1 and J is TRBJ1-6, with D uncertain. The CDR3 is 15 residues long. With 3 bases removed from V and 7 bases from J, the gap between germline ends came to 13 bases. The germline V gene encodes CDR1 MGHRA and CDR2 YSYEKL. This CDR3 is CASSQASLGNSPLHF. CDR3 coding DNA: TGCGCCAGCAGCCAGGCTTCACTTGGGAATTCACCCCTCCACTTT.

The V gene is TRBV12-3 or TRBV12-4, the J gene TRBJ1-6; 9 positions agree with TRBD1. The CDR3 length is 15 residues. V lost 4 bases to trimming and J lost 4 bases; unmatched junction nucleotides: 2. CDR3 region: CASSSGTGYNSPLHF. The CDR3 nucleotides read TGTGCCAGCAGTTCCGGGACAGGGTATAATTCACCCCTCCACTTT.

The chain uses TRBV20-1 and TRBJ1-5, with D unresolved. Germline-derived CDR1 and CDR2 are DFQATT and SNEGSKA (reference sequence). V lost 5 bases to trimming and J lost 4 bases, with 18 bases between them. The CDR3 has 15 residues. CDR3 DNA: TGCAGTGCTTCAAGAGGGTCCCCTCTTAATCAGCCCCAGCATTTT. Residues: CSASRGSPLNQPQHF.

A word on this clonotype: One end of the junction fails to match germline, which may point to a read error. The V and J genes are TRBV7-2 and TRBJ2-2, with TRBD2 matching 7 bases. The CDR3 covers 16 residues. Germline-derived CDR1 and CDR2 are SGHTA and FQGNSA. The CDR3 is CASRATSGVNTGELFF. Written as DNA, the CDR3 is TGTGCCAGCAGAGCAACAAGCGGGGTAAACACTGGGGAGCTGTTTTTT.

The CDR3 DNA reads as TGTGCCACCAGCAGAGAGATTGGGGTTGGAAACACCATATATTTT. This gives the protein CATSREIGVGNTIYF. The chain uses TRBV15 and TRBJ1-3; D unclear. CDR1 LNHNV and CDR2 YYDKDF come from the germline V gene (reference sequence). This CDR3 region has 15 residues. The V gene lost 0 bases and the J gene lost 3 bases, with 9 bases spanning the gap.

This clonotype was found once. The chain recombines TRBV12-3 or TRBV12-4 with TRBJ1-3; 7 bases agree with TRBD1. This CDR3 region has 16 residues. V was pared by 4 bases and J by 0 bases, with 6 bases of the junction left unmatched. The CDR3, as DNA: TGTGCCAGCAGTTCCGGGGGACAGTTCTCTGGAAACACCATATATTTT. As protein: CASSSGGQFSGNTIYF.

The chain recombines TRBV7-2 with TRBJ2-3; D is undetermined. With 0 bases removed from V and 0 bases from J, the gap between germline ends came to 1 base. Per the germline V gene, CDR1 is SGHTA and CDR2 is FQGNSA. The CDR3 loop spans 13 amino acids. The CDR3 DNA reads as TGTGCCAGCAGCTTAGCGAGCACAGATACGCAGTATTTT. The encoded protein is CASSLASTDTQYF.

The chain has TRBV20-1 and TRBJ2-7, with TRBD1 matching over 10 bases. J was trimmed by 3 bases and V by 5 bases; bases with no gene match: 1. CDR3 length: 12 amino acids. Germline lookup yields CDR1 DFQATT and CDR2 SNEGSKA (reference sequence). CDR3 loop: CSARTGGYEQYF. For the CDR3, the DNA is TGCAGTGCTCGGACAGGGGGCTACGAGCAGTACTTC.

V usage is TRBV7-8 and J usage is TRBJ1-2; 7 bases match TRBD1. Looked up from germline, CDR1 is SGHVS and CDR2 is FQNEAQ. CDR3 length: 14 amino acids. The V and J ends lost 0 bases and 7 bases, in that order; junction bases with no gene match: 5. The CDR3 bases are TGTGCCAGCAGCTTAGCCGGGACAGCCCTTGGCTACACCTTC. This translates into CASSLAGTALGYTF.

The rearrangement uses TRBV5-1 and TRBJ1-1; D gene ambiguous. Germline V gene sequence: CDR1 SGHRS, CDR2 YFSETQ. V lost 3 bases, J lost 9 bases, and 15 bases lay in between. The CDR3 extends over 13 amino acids. CDR3 amino acids: CASSSLDTTKAFF. CDR3 DNA sequence: TGCGCCAGCAGCTCCTTAGACACTACGAAAGCTTTCTTT.

This rearrangement joins TRBV19 to TRBJ1-2; 7 bases agree with TRBD1. Germline CDR1 LNHDA, CDR2 SQIVND (reference sequence). V was pared by 6 bases and J by 1 base, with 2 bases of the junction left unmatched. The CDR3 runs 13 residues. The CDR3 nucleotides read TGTGCCAGTAGGGACAGGATTAACTATGGCTACACCTTC. As protein: CASRDRINYGYTF.

This rearrangement joins TRBV6-1 to TRBJ1-1; D gene ambiguous. From germline, CDR1 is MNHNS and CDR2 SASEGT. The CDR3 has 14 residues. V gave up 6 bases and J gave up 3 bases, with 14 bases separating them. CDR3 sequence (DNA): TGTGCCAGCAGCCCAGCCAGGTCGGACACTGAAGCTTTCTTT. Protein product: CASSPARSDTEAFF.

Notes on this clonotype: This may be a read error, as it is one base from a much larger clone. The V gene is TRBV7-9, the J gene TRBJ1-3; D is unresolved. V was shortened by 6 bases and J by 2 bases, with 14 bases between the two germline ends. Germline lookup yields CDR1 SEHNR and CDR2 FQNEAQ (reference sequence). CDR3 size: 15 residues. In DNA, the CDR3 is TGTGCCAGCAGGTCGGAAACTCTCACTGGAAACACCATATATTTT. As protein: CASRSETLTGNTIYF.

V and J are TRBV20-1 and TRBJ1-1; a possible D gene is TRBD1 (5 bases). The CDR3 consists of 14 residues. V lost 3 bases and J lost 4, with 15 bases in between. CDR1 DFQATT and CDR2 SNEGSKA come from the germline V gene (reference sequence). The CDR3 coding sequence is TGCAGTGCTAGCAGAAAAACGGGGGGCACTGAAGCTTTCTTT. Protein product: CSASRKTGGTEAFF.

This clonotype was seen only a few times. The chain uses TRBV7-2 and TRBJ2-2; 8 bases match TRBD1. V lost 1 base and J lost 6; bases outside the gene matches: 4. The CDR3 totals 15 residues. CDR1 SGHTA and CDR2 FQGNSA come from the germline V gene. CDR3 nucleotide sequence: TGTGCCAGCAGCTTAGACAGGGGGGTGGCCGGGGAGCTGTTTTTT. Translation: CASSLDRGVAGELFF.

This sequence joins TRBV13 and TRBJ1-1, with 7 bases identical to TRBD1. Germline V gives CDR1 PRHDT, CDR2 FYEKMQ (reference sequence). Trimming took 4 bases from V and 4 from J; bases not matched to a gene: 21. This CDR3 has 19 residues. The CDR3 reads CASSSIRQGTGSWSTEAFF. The DNA of the CDR3 is TGTGCCAGCAGCTCAATTCGACAGGGTACGGGAAGCTGGAGCACTGAAGCTTTCTTT.

This clonotype is medium-sized by share. The rearrangement joins TRBV4-3 to TRBJ1-5; D is ambiguous. Germline V lookup: CDR1 LGHNA, CDR2 YSLEER. CDR3 length: 15 residues. Between the trimmed V and J ends, which lost 3 bases and 3 bases, there was a span of 12 bases. As DNA, the CDR3 is TGCGCCAGCAGCCAGGACGGGGTGGACAATCAGCCCCAGCATTTT. This sequence encodes CASSQDGVDNQPQHF.

This chain joins TRBV13 and TRBJ2-7, with a possible D match to TRBD1 (6 bases). CDR1 is PRHDT, CDR2 FYEKMQ, per germline (reference sequence). This CDR3 has 15 residues. Trimming cost V 5 bases and J 3 bases, with 17 bases left between them. As DNA, the CDR3 is TGTGCCAGCAGCCCCTCCGGGACAAGGAGCTACGAGCAGTACTTC. Its translation is CASSPSGTRSYEQYF.

The J gene is TRBJ1-6, the V gene TRBV6-5; 9 bases align to TRBD1. Germline V CDR1 and CDR2: MNHEY, SVGAGI. The CDR3 extends over 14 amino acids. V gave up 7 bases and J gave up 10 bases; unmatched junction bases: 8. The DNA of the CDR3 is TGTGCCAGCAAACGGGGACAGGGACCATCACCCCTCCACTTT. Amino acids: CASKRGQGPSPLHF.

By share of the sample, this clonotype is medium-sized. The chain recombines TRBV2 with TRBJ2-7, with 10 bases identical to TRBD1. Looked up from germline, CDR1 is SNHLY and CDR2 is FYNNEI. The CDR3 has 13 residues. Trimming removed 8 bases from V and 3 bases from J; junction bases left unmatched: 4. The CDR3 reads CASSGQGFYEQYF. In DNA form, the CDR3 reads TGTGCCAGCTCGGGACAGGGGTTCTACGAGCAGTACTTC.

This clonotype has a single count. This chain uses TRBV7-2 with TRBJ2-1, with unresolved D. CDR1 is SGHTA, CDR2 FQGNSA, per germline. The CDR3 has 14 amino acids. Trimming cost V 1 base and J 4 bases, with 8 bases left between them. The CDR3 bases are TGTGCCAGCAGCTTAGGGCCCTTATACAATGAGCAGTTCTTC. It yields the protein CASSLGPLYNEQFF.

J is TRBJ2-7 and V is TRBV21-1; whether TRBD2, the table's D call, matches the DNA was not checked. TRBV21-1 is an annotated pseudogene. The CDR3 has 15 amino acids. CDR3 region: CASSDGLAGEYEQYF. The DNA for the CDR3 is TGTGCCAGCAGCGACGGACTAGCGGGGGAATACGAGCAGTACTTC.

The chain has TRBV5-4 and TRBJ1-1; TRBD1 might be the D (5 bases). V lost 0 bases, J lost 0 bases, and 9 bases lay in between. The CDR3 has 15 residues. Germline V gives CDR1 SGHNT, CDR2 YYREEE (reference sequence). CDR3 residues: CASSLGGPMNTEAFF. Here the CDR3 DNA reads TGTGCCAGCAGCTTGGGGGGACCAATGAACACTGAAGCTTTCTTT. Full variable domain (missing parts from reference TRBV5-4 and TRBJ1-1): ETGVTQSPTHLIKTRGQQVTLRCSSQSGHNTVSWYQQALGQGPQFIFQYYREEENGRGNFPPRFSGLQFPNYSSELNVNALELDDSALYLCASSLGGPMNTEAFFGQGTRLTVV.

This clonotype was observed many times. DNA for the CDR3: TGTGCCAGCAGTGAATCGGCAGGGACTAACTATGGCTACACCTTC. It specifies CASSESAGTNYGYTF. J is TRBJ1-2 and V is TRBV6-1, with D tentatively TRBD1 (5 bases). Germline V gene data show CDR1 as MNHNS and CDR2 as SASEGT. This CDR3 has 15 residues. V was trimmed by 2 bases and J by 0 bases, leaving 10 bases between them.

Comments on this clonotype: This may come from a read error, since a much larger clone is one base off. The chain carries TRBV4-2 and TRBJ2-5; tentative D call: TRBD1 (5 bases). Germline V gives CDR1 LGHNA, CDR2 YNFKEQ. The CDR3 length is 15 residues. CDR3 loop: CDSSQESNSPRAQYF. Here the CDR3 DNA reads TGTGACAGCAGCCAAGAATCTAACAGCCCCAGGGCCCAGTACTTC.

V is TRBV5-1 and J is TRBJ2-7; D not resolved. V was clipped by 0 bases and J by 6 bases, with 13 bases between them. There are 14 residues in the CDR3. Per germline, CDR1 SGHRS and CDR2 YFSETQ. The CDR3 here is CASSLVVSVTEQYF. As DNA, the CDR3 is TGCGCCAGCAGCTTGGTTGTTTCGGTCACCGAGCAGTACTTC.

With regard to this clonotype: Mismatch with germline at one junction end may stem from a read error. This chain connects TRBV12-3 or TRBV12-4 to TRBJ1-1, with D maybe TRBD1 (5 bases). The CDR3 is 13 amino acids. CDR3 DNA sequence: TGTGCCGGCAGTTTTGGGGGGAACACTGAAGCTTTCTTT. Its translation is CAGSFGGNTEAFF.

This rearrangement joins TRBV12-3 or TRBV12-4 to TRBJ2-3; D unresolved. The length of the CDR3 is 12 residues. V gave up 6 bases and J gave up 6 bases, with 10 bases separating them. The DNA for the CDR3 is TGTGCCAGCAGCCTAGGCGATGATACGCAGTATTTT. It translates to CASSLGDDTQYF.

The chain couples TRBV24-1 to TRBJ2-7, with 7 bases lining up with TRBD1. CDR3 length: 16 residues. CDR1 is KGHDR and CDR2 is SFDVKD in the germline V gene. Trimming cost V 5 bases and J 1 base; bases outside gene matches: 10. The DNA for the CDR3 is TGTGCCACCAGTGGGGTACAGGGGCGTGAGTCCTACGAGCAGTACTTC. As protein: CATSGVQGRESYEQYF.

Points on this clonotype: One end of the junction varies from germline; a read error may be responsible. V is TRBV10-3 and J is TRBJ2-3; a possible D gene is TRBD2 (6 bases). Germline V lookup: CDR1 ENHRY, CDR2 SYGVKD. The CDR3 runs 15 residues. CDR3 DNA: TGTGCCATCAGGGAGTCCGGGACTAGCACAGATACGCAGTATTTT. This encodes CAIRESGTSTDTQYF.

Points on this clonotype: It is unclear where the CDR3 begins or ends on the DNA, so no DNA is shown, and the CDR3 is as TCRdb lists it. The V and J genes are TRBV3-1 and TRBJ2-5; TRBD2, the table's D call, was not compared with the DNA. Germline lookup yields CDR1 LGHDT and CDR2 YNNKEL (reference sequence). The CDR3 numbers 16 amino acids, ends counted. The CDR3 sequence: CASSQVGRGTSFSPYF.

Concerning this clonotype itself: One end of the junction fails to match germline, which may point to a read error. This CDR3 reads CANSSTGLLANVLTF. CDR3 sequence (DNA): TGCGCCAACAGCTCGACAGGTCTACTCGCCAACGTCCTGACTTTC. The chain has TRBV5-1 and TRBJ2-6; D might be TRBD1 (6 bases). Germline CDR1 is SGHRS and CDR2 is YFSETQ. This CDR3 is 15 amino acids long.